This passage covers 4 T cell receptor beta chains from one sample sequenced in a study of control samples from healthy donors and cancer patients. TCRdb's table, derived via immunoSEQ multiplex PCR, lists solely in-frame clones and lacks some. The profile shows 70,000 to 100,000 clones, roughly 89% of them singletons. Material for sequencing was blood. The receptor source for this set is a woman aged 55-69 years in good health.

V gene TRBV28 combines with J gene TRBJ1-2; 9 bases align to TRBD1. The CDR3 is 13 residues long. Germline V gene data show CDR1 as MDHEN and CDR2 as SYDVKM. V dropped 2 bases and J dropped 8; count of bases not matched to a gene: 3. The CDR3 loop is CASSLIDRGGYTF. In DNA, the CDR3 is TGTGCCAGCAGTTTAATCGACAGGGGGGGCTACACCTTC.

The chain links TRBV30 to TRBJ1-5, with D possibly being TRBD1 (5 bases). Looked up from germline, CDR1 is GTSNPN and CDR2 is SVGIG (reference sequence). The CDR3 sequence is 13 residues long. V lost 1 base and J lost 4, with 8 bases in between. CDR3 in DNA: TGTGCCTGGAGTGATGGGGGAAATCAGCCCCAGCATTTT. Translation gives CAWSDGGNQPQHF.

CDR3 residues: CASSPMTGPGYEQYF. CDR3 in DNA: TGTGCCAGCAGCCCAATGACAGGACCCGGGTACGAGCAGTACTTC. The chain has TRBV4-2 and TRBJ2-7; perhaps TRBD1 as D (6 bases). Trimming shortened V by 4 bases and J by 4 bases, and 17 bases separated the two germline ends. The CDR3 extends over 15 amino acids. CDR1 and CDR2 (germline): LGHNA, YNFKEQ.

The chain is built from TRBV11-2 and TRBJ1-1; D remains unclear. This CDR3 spans 19 amino acids. Germline V gene data show CDR1 as SGHAT and CDR2 as FQNNGV. Trimming removed 2 bases at V and 0 bases at J, with 22 bases between. The CDR3 loop is CASSLNSIGPNFMNTEAFF. DNA for the CDR3: TGTGCCAGCAGCTTAAACTCTATCGGACCGAACTTCATGAACACTGAAGCTTTCTTT.